This is a list of T cell receptor beta chains from one sample in a study of cytomegalovirus exposure and HLA in healthy donors. The data were produced by immunoSEQ multiplex PCR, yet TCRdb's version contains in-frame clones alone and is incomplete. The data contain roughly 150,000 clones, more than 65% of them seen just once; the ten biggest clones take up 1.3%. The material sequenced was PBMCs. The receptor set was obtained from a man aged 30-40 years in good health and CMV-seronegative. Both conserved end residues are part of each CDR3. The D gene is left open where the match is weak.

D gene,J gene,V gene,CDR3 protein
TRBD1,TRBJ2-7,TRBV7-9,CASSYRDSYEQYF
NA,TRBJ2-5,TRBV10-1,CASSEVGRDKETQYF
TRBD1,TRBJ2-5,TRBV10-1,CASSPGGKETQYF
NA,TRBJ2-7,TRBV7-9,CASSPGQSPKIYEQYF
NA,TRBJ2-3,TRBV19,CASSRRMGKRDTQYF
NA,TRBJ2-1,TRBV6-6,CASTNRLSYNEQFF
NA,TRBJ2-7,TRBV27,CASSLLYEQYF
NA,TRBJ1-2,TRBV30,CAWSVRRGVYYGYTF
NA,TRBJ2-7,TRBV13,CATTSQGYSYEQYF
NA,TRBJ2-5,TRBV30,CAWSGGAQETQYF
NA,TRBJ1-6,TRBV7-9,CASSALFDSPLHF
TRBD1,TRBJ2-2,TRBV6-1,CASRNGQENTGELFF
NA,TRBJ1-1,TRBV4-1,CAVGPGENTEAFF
TRBD1,TRBJ2-7,TRBV9,CASSPHRTGPYEQYF
TRBD2,TRBJ2-1,TRBV30,CAWKQRGSYNEQFF
TRBD1,TRBJ1-1,TRBV5-1,CASSVTTGMNTEAFF
TRBD2,TRBJ2-7,TRBV30,CASELSGSSYEQYF
TRBD1,TRBJ1-2,TRBV28,CASSPTGTGDGYTF
NA,TRBJ2-7,TRBV7-2,CASSFGPSYEQYF
TRBD2,NA,TRBV13,CASSPLAGGSSYEQYF
TRBD2,TRBJ2-1,TRBV5-1,CASSLAFSGRDAEQFF
TRBD2,TRBJ2-1,TRBV10-3,CAITSGSSYNEQFF
TRBD1,TRBJ2-7,TRBV28,CASSRRDRGFDEQYF
NA,TRBJ2-3,TRBV5-1,CASSPGAHTQYF
NA,TRBJ2-7,TRBV28,CASSTGTLNSYEQYF
NA,TRBJ2-1,TRBV7-6,CASSLEGVEQFF
NA,TRBJ2-6,TRBV30,CAWSGTGLGWANVLTF
NA,TRBJ1-1,TRBV11-2,CASSLDRGWNTEAFF
TRBD1,TRBJ1-2,TRBV5-1,CASSLDASLDRGNYGYTF
NA,TRBJ2-3,TRBV15,CATSRPYADTQYF
TRBD1,TRBJ2-7,TRBV7-9,CASSYPDRAYEQYF
NA,TRBJ2-7,TRBV6-5,CASSYDRLDEQYF
NA,TRBJ1-3,TRBV9,CASSDTGSGNTIYF
TRBD1,TRBJ2-5,TRBV6-6,CASSSDRVETQYF
NA,TRBJ2-1,TRBV13,CASSLTTSSSYNEQFF
TRBD1,TRBJ1-4,TRBV15,CATSGVKGQGTNEKLFF
NA,TRBJ2-1,TRBV6-5,CASSYLSGPTYNEQFF
TRBD1,TRBJ1-3,TRBV6-1,CASSGTTGGPGNTIYF
NA,TRBJ2-5,TRBV28,CASSRDFQETQYF
NA,TRBJ2-5,TRBV10-3,CAIRQDPKETQYF
TRBD1,TRBJ1-1,TRBV19,CASTVGQLFNTEAFF
NA,TRBJ2-7,TRBV5-5,CASTLGGGNAYLRSYEQYF
TRBD2,TRBJ2-3,TRBV9,CASSVVGLAGGTDTQYF
TRBD2,NA,TRBV5-1,CASRLAGVPYEQYF
TRBD2,TRBJ2-5,TRBV4-3,CASSQELGGGGARETQYF
TRBD1,TRBJ2-7,TRBV19,CASSPGGTYEQYF
NA,TRBJ2-1,TRBV21-1,CASSNGTSTHEQFF
NA,TRBJ2-3,TRBV9,CASSVAGIADTQYF
NA,TRBJ2-7,TRBV4-3,CASSQALQWAAYEQYF
TRBD2,TRBJ2-7,TRBV13,CASSTFSGGAVFYEQYF
TRBD1,TRBJ1-1,TRBV5-6,CASSLGTEKMNTEAFF
NA,TRBJ2-2,TRBV4-1,CASSQDLTGRMNTGELFF
TRBD1,TRBJ2-2,TRBV28,CASRQGQINTGELFF
NA,TRBJ2-7,TRBV2,CASSAERRATEQYF
NA,TRBJ1-1,TRBV27,CASSLYSMNTEAFF